The sequence of this T cell receptor beta chain was determined in a study of cytomegalovirus exposure and HLA in healthy donors. Amplification used 60 Vbeta primers and 13 Jbeta primers. This table comes from immunoSEQ multiplex PCR, and its TCRdb copy is limited to in-frame clones, with some not included. The data show about 190,000 clones, 65% to 80% seen once. Study-level results: Researchers catalogued approximately 170 TCR beta chains as cytomegalovirus-associated.

Trimming took 6 bases from V and 2 from J; bases not matched to a gene: 6. CDR3 size: 15 residues. Germline V lookup: CDR1 MNHEY, CDR2 SVGAGI. There are a few counts of this clone. As yet, its antigen is unknown. Sequencing was carried out using PBMCs. This chain uses TRBV6-5 with TRBJ1-3; 8 bases align to TRBD1. This sequence was found in a man between 25 and 39 years old in good health and CMV-seropositive. CDR3 sequence: CASRLAGGAGNTIYF. In DNA form, the CDR3 reads TGTGCCAGCAGGCTAGCAGGGGGCGCTGGAAACACCATATATTTT.